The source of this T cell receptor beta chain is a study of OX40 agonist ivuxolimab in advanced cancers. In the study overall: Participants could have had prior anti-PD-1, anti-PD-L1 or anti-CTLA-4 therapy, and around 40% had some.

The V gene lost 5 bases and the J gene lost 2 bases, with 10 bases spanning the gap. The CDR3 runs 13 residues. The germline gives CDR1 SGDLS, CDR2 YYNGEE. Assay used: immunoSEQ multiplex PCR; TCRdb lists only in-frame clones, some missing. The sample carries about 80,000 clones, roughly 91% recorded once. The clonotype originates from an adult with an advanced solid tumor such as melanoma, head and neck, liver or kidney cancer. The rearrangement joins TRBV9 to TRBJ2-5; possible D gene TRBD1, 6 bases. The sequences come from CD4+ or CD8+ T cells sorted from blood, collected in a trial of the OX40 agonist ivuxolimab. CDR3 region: CASRGTQQETQYF. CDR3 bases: TGTGCCAGCAGGGGGACACAACAAGAGACCCAGTACTTC.